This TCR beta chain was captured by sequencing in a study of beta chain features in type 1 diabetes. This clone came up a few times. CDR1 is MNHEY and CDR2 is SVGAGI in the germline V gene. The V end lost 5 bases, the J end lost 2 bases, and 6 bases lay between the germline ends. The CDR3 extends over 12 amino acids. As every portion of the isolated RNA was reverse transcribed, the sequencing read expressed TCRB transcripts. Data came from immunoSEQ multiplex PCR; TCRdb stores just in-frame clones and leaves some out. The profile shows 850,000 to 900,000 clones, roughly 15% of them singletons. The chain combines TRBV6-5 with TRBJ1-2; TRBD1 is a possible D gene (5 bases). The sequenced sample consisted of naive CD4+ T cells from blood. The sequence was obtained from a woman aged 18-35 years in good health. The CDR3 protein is CASSQGNYGYTF. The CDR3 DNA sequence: TGTGCCAGCAGTCAGGGAAACTATGGCTACACCTTC.